These 11 T cell receptor beta chains were all obtained from the same sample, sequenced in a study of cytotoxic CD8 clonotypes in ibrutinib-treated CLL. Assay used: immunoSEQ multiplex PCR; TCRdb lists only in-frame clones, some missing. Of fewer than 25,000 clones listed, 74% were seen once; the top ten hold approximately 27%. The sequencing used PBMCs, collected before ibrutinib treatment. Receptors were obtained from a human donor with chronic lymphocytic leukemia.

The gene calls are TRBV9 and TRBJ2-2; 9 bases agree with TRBD2. CDR3 length equals 17 residues. Germline V lookup: CDR1 SGDLS, CDR2 YYNGEE. Losses at the gene ends were 1 base for V and 3 bases for J; bases not matched to a gene: 7. The CDR3 bases are TGTGCCAGCAGCGTATCTTCCGGGACTAGCCACACCGGGGAGCTGTTTTTT. It specifies CASSVSSGTSHTGELFF.

The chain combines TRBV5-5 with TRBJ1-4; D not resolved. The germline CDR1 and CDR2 sequences are SGHKS and YYEKEE (reference sequence). Between the trimmed V and J ends, which lost 2 bases and 0 bases, there was a span of 8 bases. The CDR3 runs to 15 residues. The CDR3 nucleotides are TGTGCCAGCAGCTTCGGAGTAGCAACTAATGAAAAACTGTTTTTT. Its translation is CASSFGVATNEKLFF.

V and J are TRBV7-9 and TRBJ1-4; possible D gene TRBD1, 5 bases. The CDR3 sequence is 14 residues long. With 8 bases removed from V and 5 bases from J, the gap between germline ends came to 15 bases. Germline CDR1 is SEHNR and CDR2 is FQNEAQ (reference sequence). CDR3 in amino acids: CASGGEGSNEKLFF. The CDR3 DNA reads TGTGCCAGCGGAGGTGAGGGGTCGAATGAAAAACTGTTTTTT.

The rearrangement links TRBV30 to TRBJ2-2; TRBD1 aligns across 7 bases. The V gene's germline CDR1 is GTSNPN and CDR2 SVGIG (reference sequence). The length of the CDR3 is 17 residues. V was clipped by 1 base and J by 4 bases; unmatched bases: 12. CDR3 in DNA: TGTGCCTGGAGTGCCTCAGGGGGTCTCATCGGCACCGGGGAGCTGTTTTTT. Its protein product is CAWSASGGLIGTGELFF.

V and J are TRBV9 and TRBJ2-3; 7 positions agree with TRBD1. V shed 4 bases and J 1 base; nucleotides not matched to a gene: 6. Per germline, CDR1 SGDLS and CDR2 YYNGEE. CDR3 length: 15 residues. CDR3 nucleotide sequence: TGTGCCAGCAGCATTACAGGGGCGGGCACAGATACGCAGTATTTT. Translating gives CASSITGAGTDTQYF. The full variable domain, completed using reference TRBV9 and TRBJ2-3, is DSGVTQTPKHLITATGQRVTLRCSPRSGDLSVYWYQQSLDQGLQFLIQYYNGEERAKGNILERFSAQQFPDLHSELNLSSLELGDSALYFCASSITGAGTDTQYFGPGTRLTVL.

This clone was seen once. The chain couples TRBV18 to TRBJ1-4; D is unresolved. Trimming stripped 3 bases from V and 7 bases from J, with 6 bases between. Germline V CDR1 and CDR2: KGHSH, LQKENI. The CDR3 contains 12 residues. The CDR3 DNA is TGTGCCAGCTCACCCGATAGTGAAAAACTGTTTTTT. Its translation is CASSPDSEKLFF. Filled out from reference TRBV18 and TRBJ1-4, the complete variable domain reads NAGVMQNPRHLVRRRGQEARLRCSPMKGHSHVYWYRQLPEEGLKFMVYLQKENIIDESGMPKERFSAEFPKEGPSILRIQQVVRGDSAAYFCASSPDSEKLFFGSGTQLSVL.

The rearrangement links TRBV7-9 to TRBJ2-4; D may be TRBD1 (6 bases). The germline V gene encodes CDR1 SEHNR and CDR2 FQNEAQ (reference sequence). This CDR3 has 18 residues. V was trimmed by 0 bases and J by 0 bases, leaving 15 bases between them. The CDR3 protein is CASSLANRQERAKNIQYF. The CDR3 DNA follows: TGTGCCAGCAGCTTAGCGAACAGACAGGAAAGAGCCAAAAACATTCAGTACTTC.

This sequence joins TRBV27 and TRBJ2-3; 9 nucleotides align to TRBD1. Germline V gene data show CDR1 as MNHEY and CDR2 as SMNVEV (reference sequence). V gave up 5 bases and J gave up 3 bases; unmatched junction bases: 6. This CDR3 spans 15 amino acids. CDR3 DNA sequence: TGTGCCAGCAGTCATTCCGGGACAGGGACAGATACGCAGTATTTT. This translates into CASSHSGTGTDTQYF.

The V call is TRBV5-1, the J call TRBJ1-1, with D possibly matching TRBD1 (6 bases). The CDR3 is 14 residues long. Germline V gene data show CDR1 as SGHRS and CDR2 as YFSETQ. Trimming pared 4 bases from V and 0 bases from J, leaving 10 bases between. CDR3 amino acids: CASSVDRLNTEAFF. CDR3 nucleotides: TGCGCCAGCAGCGTTGACAGGTTGAACACTGAAGCTTTCTTT. Supplemented by reference TRBV5-1 and TRBJ1-1, the full variable domain reads KAGVTQTPRYLIKTRGQQVTLSCSPISGHRSVSWYQQTPGQGLQFLFEYFSETQRNKGNFPGRFSGRQFSNSRSEMNVSTLELGDSALYLCASSVDRLNTEAFFGQGTRLTVV.

This clone was seen a single time. V usage is TRBV10-3 and J usage is TRBJ1-4, with 8 positions matching TRBD1. The germline CDR1 and CDR2 sequences are ENHRY and SYGVKD. This CDR3 contains 15 residues. V dropped 6 bases and J dropped 7; count of bases not matched to a gene: 10. Here the CDR3 reads CAISPGAGGGEKLFF. The CDR3 DNA is TGTGCCATCAGCCCTGGGGCAGGGGGCGGTGAAAAACTGTTTTTT.

This clone appeared a single time. CDR3 sequence: CASSQGDSSYEQYF. CDR3 DNA: TGTGCCAGCAGCCAGGGGGACAGCTCCTACGAGCAGTACTTC. V gene TRBV7-6 combines with J gene TRBJ2-7; 7 bases line up with TRBD1. J gave up 0 bases and V 5 bases, and 4 bases lay outside the gene matches. CDR1 SGHVS and CDR2 FNYEAQ come from the germline V gene. The CDR3 covers 14 residues.